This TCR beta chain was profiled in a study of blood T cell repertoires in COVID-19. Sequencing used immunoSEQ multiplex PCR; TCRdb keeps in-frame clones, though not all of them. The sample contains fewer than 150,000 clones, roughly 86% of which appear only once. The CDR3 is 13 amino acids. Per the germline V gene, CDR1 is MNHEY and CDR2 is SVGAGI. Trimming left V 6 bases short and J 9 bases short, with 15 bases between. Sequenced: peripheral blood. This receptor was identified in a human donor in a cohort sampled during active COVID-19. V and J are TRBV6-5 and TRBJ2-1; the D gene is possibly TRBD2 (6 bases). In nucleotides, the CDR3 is TGTGCCAGCAGCCCCGGGGGATCCGGTGAGCAGTTCTTC. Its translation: CASSPGGSGEQFF.